Given below is one T cell receptor beta chain in context. The antigen remains undetermined. The CDR3 is 15 amino acids. The germline CDR1 and CDR2 sequences are MNHEY and SVGAGI. The J segment lost 0 bases and the V segment lost 8 bases, leaving 7 bases of the junction unmatched. This record belongs to a study of OX40 agonist ivuxolimab in advanced cancers. Whole-study context: Around 40% of patients had received prior checkpoint inhibitor therapy.

Regarding the study as a whole: Researchers report that CD8+ T cells had, on average, more expanded clones than CD4+.

The assay was immunoSEQ multiplex PCR, and TCRdb's table has in-frame clones only and misses some. The sample includes more than 15,000 clones, roughly 88% of them seen just once. The material sequenced was CD4+ or CD8+ T cells sorted from blood, taken in a trial of the OX40 agonist ivuxolimab. The clonotype was recovered from an adult with an advanced solid tumor such as melanoma, head and neck, liver or kidney cancer. The V gene is TRBV6-5, the J gene TRBJ2-5; 9 bases agree with TRBD2. The CDR3 DNA follows: TGTGCCAGCCGAGCGGGGGGCACCTACCAAGAGACCCAGTACTTC. Amino acid sequence: CASRAGGTYQETQYF.